These 24 T cell receptor beta chains share one sample of origin, sequenced in a study of cytomegalovirus exposure and HLA in healthy donors. The study ran its PCR with 60 Vbeta and 13 Jbeta primers. This table comes from immunoSEQ multiplex PCR, and its TCRdb copy is limited to in-frame clones, with some not included. The data show approximately 190,000 clones, roughly 80% seen once. The sequencing sample was made of PBMCs. All receptors come from a woman between 45 and 60 years old in good health and CMV-seropositive.

The chain carries TRBV6-5 and TRBJ2-1, with 14 bases lining up with TRBD2. CDR3 length equals 15 residues. Trimming took 10 bases from V and 4 from J; bases not matched to a gene: 6. Germline V gives CDR1 MNHEY, CDR2 SVGAGI. Here the CDR3 DNA reads TGTGCCATTGCCCGGACTAGCGGGGGGTACAATGAGCAGTTCTTC. It specifies CAIARTSGGYNEQFF.

This rearrangement joins TRBV6-5 to TRBJ2-1; 11 nucleotides match TRBD2. The V gene's germline CDR1 is MNHEY and CDR2 SVGAGI. The CDR3 totals 16 residues. V dropped 4 bases and J dropped 2; count of bases not matched to a gene: 4. The CDR3, as DNA: TGTGCCAGCAGTTTCCTAGCGGGGGGAACCTACAATGAGCAGTTCTTC. Its protein product is CASSFLAGGTYNEQFF.

This chain connects TRBV27 to TRBJ2-2, with 8 bases that match TRBD2. V lost 5 bases to trimming and J lost 10 bases; unmatched junction nucleotides: 12. From germline, CDR1 is MNHEY and CDR2 SMNVEV (reference sequence). CDR3 length: 15 amino acids. The CDR3 is CASSQLRSGVEELFF. The CDR3 DNA sequence: TGTGCCAGCAGTCAACTACGTAGCGGGGTGGAGGAGCTGTTTTTT.

CDR3 sequence reads: CATGTSGSIYEQYF. The DNA of the CDR3 is TGTGCCACCGGGACTAGCGGGAGTATTTACGAGCAGTACTTC. The chain links TRBV6-1 to TRBJ2-5; 14 bases map to TRBD2. The DNA end lines up better with TRBJ2-7; the J call may be wrong. CDR1 is MNHNS and CDR2 is SASEGT in the germline V gene. The CDR3 loop spans 14 amino acids.

With respect to this clone: Distinct nucleotide sequences in the sample also encode this CDR3. The chain carries TRBV4-3 and TRBJ2-5; a weak D match, TRBD1 (5 bases). The CDR3 length is 15 residues. CDR1 LGHNA and CDR2 YSLEER come from the germline V gene. V lost 0 bases and J lost 7, with 15 bases in between. CDR3 region: CASSQDMDKLGTQYF. The DNA of the CDR3 is TGCGCCAGCAGCCAAGATATGGACAAATTGGGGACCCAGTACTTC.

The chain uses TRBV19 and TRBJ1-1; 10 bases match TRBD1. The J segment lost 3 bases and the V segment lost 5 bases, leaving 6 bases of the junction unmatched. CDR1 is LNHDA, CDR2 SQIVND, per germline (reference sequence). The CDR3 contains 15 residues. CDR3 nucleotide sequence: TGTGCCAGTAGTGCGCGGGACAGGGGCCACACTGAAGCTTTCTTT. Amino acids: CASSARDRGHTEAFF.

The CDR3 is CARLMRTANEKLFF. Written as DNA, the CDR3 is TGCGCCAGGTTGATGAGAACGGCTAATGAAAAACTGTTTTTT. The chain has TRBV23-1 and TRBJ1-4; no definite D call. TRBV23-1 is an ORF; its function is uncertain. The CDR3 has 14 residues. Trimming pared 9 bases from V and 3 bases from J, leaving 14 bases between.

The V and J genes are TRBV10-3 and TRBJ2-2, with TRBD1 as a possible D gene (6 bases). The germline V and J ends were trimmed by 11 bases and 0 bases, with 19 bases remaining between them. The CDR3 sequence is 16 residues long. CDR1 ENHRY and CDR2 SYGVKD come from the germline V gene. The CDR3 sequence is CALRDNQFANTGELFF. As DNA, the CDR3 is TGTGCCTTAAGGGACAACCAGTTCGCGAACACCGGGGAGCTGTTTTTT.

The chain combines TRBV28 with TRBJ2-7; a possible D gene is TRBD2 (5 bases). Germline V gives CDR1 MDHEN, CDR2 SYDVKM. The CDR3 runs to 14 residues. Trimming shortened V by 6 bases and J by 2 bases, and 14 bases separated the two germline ends. CDR3 loop: CASRRTGVTYEQYF. As DNA, the CDR3 is TGTGCCAGCAGAAGGACCGGGGTTACCTACGAGCAGTACTTC.

This chain joins TRBV6-5 and TRBJ1-5; 7 nucleotides line up with TRBD1. The CDR3 is made up of 14 amino acids. The germline V gene encodes CDR1 MNHEY and CDR2 SVGAGI. The trim removed 6 bases at V and 5 bases at J, leaving 7 bases unmatched. The CDR3 spells CASSSQGLDQPQHF. Here the CDR3 DNA reads TGTGCCAGCAGCTCACAGGGGTTGGATCAGCCCCAGCATTTT.

This clone came up once. V gene TRBV4-2 combines with J gene TRBJ2-7, with no clear D. The V gene's germline CDR1 is LGHNA and CDR2 YNFKEQ. Trimming removed 1 base from V and 7 bases from J, with 11 bases in between. The CDR3 totals 13 residues. CDR3 loop: CASSQGGAREQYF. DNA for the CDR3: TGTGCCAGCAGCCAAGGAGGAGCGAGGGAGCAGTACTTC.

The J gene is TRBJ2-2, the V gene TRBV5-1, with D possibly being TRBD1 (5 bases). With 4 bases removed from V and 6 bases from J, the gap between germline ends came to 16 bases. CDR1 is SGHRS and CDR2 is YFSETQ in the germline V gene. This CDR3 spans 15 amino acids. CDR3 loop: CASSLMAGSAGELFF. Here the CDR3 DNA reads TGCGCCAGCAGCCTCATGGCAGGGTCTGCCGGGGAGCTGTTTTTT.

This clone has a single count. The CDR3, as DNA: TGCAGCTTTAGACCAGGGGGCGGTGGAAACACCATATATTTT. Translation: CSFRPGGGGNTIYF. This chain links TRBV29-1 with TRBJ1-3; 8 bases fit TRBD1. The CDR3 sequence is 14 residues long. The trim removed 8 bases at V and 3 bases at J, leaving 9 bases unmatched. Looked up from germline, CDR1 is SQVTM and CDR2 is ANQGSEA.

The rearrangement joins TRBV2 to TRBJ2-1, with TRBD1 matching over 11 bases. Germline loops: CDR1 SNHLY, CDR2 FYNNEI. V trimming: 6 bases; J trimming: 2 bases; junction bases outside the gene matches: 6. The length of the CDR3 is 16 residues. The CDR3 DNA reads as TGTGCCAGCAGCGACCTGGGACAGGGGGCCTACAATGAGCAGTTCTTC. Translating gives CASSDLGQGAYNEQFF.

This clone appeared once. The chain recombines TRBV2 with TRBJ2-5, with 7 nucleotides matching TRBD1. The J call may be in error: the DNA end matches TRBJ2-7 better. The germline gives CDR1 SNHLY, CDR2 FYNNEI. This CDR3 comprises 16 residues. In nucleotides, the CDR3 is TGTGCCAGCAGTGCACCTCCCGGGACAGCAGGATACGAGCAGTACTTC. Amino acids: CASSAPPGTAGYEQYF.

This clone has only one observation. This sample also contains other DNA sequences that code for the same CDR3. The gene calls are TRBV5-4 and TRBJ1-2, with 7 bases fitting TRBD1. CDR3 length equals 13 residues. In germline, CDR1 is SGHNT, CDR2 YYREEE (reference sequence). V shed 5 bases and J 2 bases; nucleotides not matched to a gene: 3. DNA of the CDR3: TGTGCCAGCAGTCTGGACAGGAACTATGGCTACACCTTC. Protein sequence: CASSLDRNYGYTF.

The V gene is TRBV6-6, the J gene TRBJ1-4; D is ambiguous. V was shortened by 8 bases and J by 7 bases, with 17 bases between the two germline ends. CDR1 MNHNY and CDR2 SVGAGI come from the germline V gene (reference sequence). This CDR3 has 14 amino acids. In nucleotides, the CDR3 is TGTGCCAGCGCAGACCCTGCGGGTGGTGAAAAACTGTTTTTT. It encodes CASADPAGGEKLFF.

The chain joins TRBV5-6 to TRBJ2-7; unclear D gene. The V gene lost 3 bases and the J gene lost 3 bases, with 7 bases spanning the gap. The CDR3 extends over 12 amino acids. Germline CDR1 and CDR2: SGHDT and YYEEEE. CDR3 coding DNA: TGTGCCAGCAGCTCACGCGTCTACGAGCAGTACTTC. Its translation is CASSSRVYEQYF. The variable domain in full, with the rest retrieved from reference TRBV5-6 and TRBJ2-7, is DAGVTQSPTHLIKTRGQQVTLRCSPKSGHDTVSWYQQALGQGPQFIFQYYEEEERQRGNFPDRFSGHQFPNYSSELNVNALLLGDSALYLCASSSRVYEQYFGPGTRLTVT.

This chain joins TRBV7-9 and TRBJ2-1; 8 nucleotides agree with TRBD2. The CDR3 covers 15 residues. Germline trimming cut 5 bases from V and 3 bases from J; bases unmatched to any gene: 6. Germline CDR1 is SEHNR and CDR2 is FQNEAQ (reference sequence). CDR3 sequence reads: CASSPSSGHYNEQFF. The DNA for the CDR3 is TGTGCCAGCAGCCCTTCTAGCGGGCACTACAATGAGCAGTTCTTC. Full variable domain (rest looked up from reference TRBV7-9 and TRBJ2-1): DTGVSQNPRHKITKRGQNVTFRCDPISEHNRLYWYRQTLGQGPEFLTYFQNEAQLEKSRLLSDRFSAERPKGSFSTLEIQRTEQGDSAMYLCASSPSSGHYNEQFFGPGTRLTVL.

The chain links TRBV6-5 to TRBJ2-3; tentatively, D is TRBD1 (6 bases). The CDR3 length is 13 residues. Trimming cost V 2 bases and J 4 bases, with 7 bases left between them. In germline, CDR1 is MNHEY, CDR2 SVGAGI. CDR3 in amino acids: CASSYGGADTQYF. DNA for the CDR3: TGTGCCAGCAGTTACGGGGGCGCAGATACGCAGTATTTT.

V is TRBV5-1 and J is TRBJ1-1; the match to TRBD1 covers 8 bases. This CDR3 region has 13 residues. The J segment lost 6 bases and the V segment lost 2 bases, leaving 3 bases of the junction unmatched. Germline V gives CDR1 SGHRS, CDR2 YFSETQ. Here the CDR3 DNA reads TGCGCCAGCAGCTTCCAGGGGGCGGCTGAAGCTTTCTTT. Residues: CASSFQGAAEAFF.

This clone was found once. The J gene is TRBJ1-5, the V gene TRBV7-2; D gene unclear. Trimming pared 2 bases from V and 3 bases from J, leaving 5 bases between. CDR1 and CDR2 from the germline V gene are SGHTA and FQGNSA. The length of the CDR3 is 13 residues. CDR3 residues: CASSLSYNQPQHF. In nucleotides, the CDR3 is TGTGCCAGCAGCTTATCGTACAATCAGCCCCAGCATTTT.

This clone was detected only a few times. The chain recombines TRBV2 with TRBJ1-4; tentatively, D is TRBD1 (5 bases). The CDR3 is 15 residues long. V was trimmed by 2 bases and J by 7 bases, leaving 14 bases between them. Germline-derived CDR1 and CDR2 are SNHLY and FYNNEI. The CDR3 protein is CASSEIGGMSEKLFF. The CDR3 DNA sequence: TGTGCCAGCAGTGAAATTGGGGGGATGAGTGAAAAACTGTTTTTT.

The V call is TRBV20-1, the J call TRBJ1-2; 8 nucleotides align to TRBD1. V lost 5 bases to trimming and J lost 8 bases; unmatched junction nucleotides: 4. The germline V gene encodes CDR1 DFQATT and CDR2 SNEGSKA (reference sequence). The CDR3 consists of 11 residues. The CDR3 here is CSAPPGGGYTF. The CDR3 DNA reads as TGCAGTGCTCCCCCAGGGGGCGGCTACACCTTC.